The present T cell receptor (beta chain) was sequenced within a study of blood T cells in healthy people across ages. Findings of the study overall: Among long-lived donors, naive CD4+ cells were more numerous and diversity higher than in aged donors.

A minimum of 6 million PBMCs was isolated per sample. On this clonotype itself: Its target is unknown.

The use of a sample-barcoded 5' primer and a J-beta primer mix characterized a second PCR of roughly 6 to 11 cycles. MiXCR was run by TCRdb on the 5' RACE reads, yielding one entry per CDR3 protein. The sample holds hundreds of thousands of distinct CDR3 sequences; approximately 53% are singletons and the top ten take about a quarter. The CDR3 is 17 amino acids. Germline loops: CDR1 SGHVS, CDR2 FNYEAQ. The ends were cut back, 0 bases at V and 4 bases at J, with 18 bases in the middle. This chain uses TRBV7-6 with TRBJ2-5; D is possibly TRBD1 (6 bases). The receptor's source is a man aged 40-50 years in good health. Sequenced: blood. For the CDR3, the DNA is TGTGCCAGCAGCTTAGCGCTGCGGACAGCGTCTGGAGAGACCCAGTACTTC. It codes for CASSLALRTASGETQYF.